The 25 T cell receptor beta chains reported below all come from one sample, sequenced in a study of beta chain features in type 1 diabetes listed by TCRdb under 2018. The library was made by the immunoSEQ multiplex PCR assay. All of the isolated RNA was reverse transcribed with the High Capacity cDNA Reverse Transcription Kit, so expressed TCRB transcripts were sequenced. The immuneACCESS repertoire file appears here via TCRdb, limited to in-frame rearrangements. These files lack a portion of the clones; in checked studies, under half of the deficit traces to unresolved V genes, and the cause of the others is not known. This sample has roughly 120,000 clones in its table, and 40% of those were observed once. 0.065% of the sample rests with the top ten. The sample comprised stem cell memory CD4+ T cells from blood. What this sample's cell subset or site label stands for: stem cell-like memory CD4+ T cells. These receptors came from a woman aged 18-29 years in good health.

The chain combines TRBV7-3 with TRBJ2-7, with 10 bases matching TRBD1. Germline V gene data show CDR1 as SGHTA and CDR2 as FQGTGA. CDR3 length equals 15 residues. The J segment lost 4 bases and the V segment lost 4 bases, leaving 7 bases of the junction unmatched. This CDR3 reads CASSSPGQGFYEQYF. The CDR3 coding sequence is TGTGCCAGCAGCTCACCGGGACAGGGGTTTTACGAGCAGTACTTC.

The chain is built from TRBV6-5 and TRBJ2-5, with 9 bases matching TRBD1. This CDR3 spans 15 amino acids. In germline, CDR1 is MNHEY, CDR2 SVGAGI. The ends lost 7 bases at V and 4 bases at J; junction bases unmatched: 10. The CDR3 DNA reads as TGTGCCAGCACCTGGGGGGGACAGGGAGGAGAGACCCAGTACTTC. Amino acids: CASTWGGQGGETQYF.

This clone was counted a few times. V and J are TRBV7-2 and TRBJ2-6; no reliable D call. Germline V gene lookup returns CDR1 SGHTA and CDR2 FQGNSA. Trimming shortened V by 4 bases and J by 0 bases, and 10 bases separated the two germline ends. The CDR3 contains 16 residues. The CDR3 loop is CASSYRQYSGANVLTF. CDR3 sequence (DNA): TGTGCCAGCAGCTACCGACAATACTCTGGGGCCAACGTCCTGACTTTC.

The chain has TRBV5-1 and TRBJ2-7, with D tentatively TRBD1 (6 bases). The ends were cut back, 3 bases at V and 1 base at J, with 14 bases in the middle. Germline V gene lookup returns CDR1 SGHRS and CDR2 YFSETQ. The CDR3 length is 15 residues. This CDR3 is CASSSSTGRSYEQYF. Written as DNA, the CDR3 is TGCGCCAGCAGCTCGTCCACAGGGAGATCCTACGAGCAGTACTTC.

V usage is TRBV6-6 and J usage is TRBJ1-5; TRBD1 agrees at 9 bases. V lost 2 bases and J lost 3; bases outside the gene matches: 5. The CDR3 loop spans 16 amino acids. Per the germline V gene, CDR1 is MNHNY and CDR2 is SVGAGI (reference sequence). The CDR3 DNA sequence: TGTGCCAGCAGTTACGACGGGACAGGGAACAATCAGCCCCAGCATTTT. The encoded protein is CASSYDGTGNNQPQHF.

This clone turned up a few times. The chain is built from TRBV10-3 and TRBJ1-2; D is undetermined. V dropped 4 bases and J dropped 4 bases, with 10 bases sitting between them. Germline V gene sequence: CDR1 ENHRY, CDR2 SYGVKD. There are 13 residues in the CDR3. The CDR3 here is CAISGDIRYGYTF. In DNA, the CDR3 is TGTGCCATCAGTGGAGACATACGCTATGGCTACACCTTC.

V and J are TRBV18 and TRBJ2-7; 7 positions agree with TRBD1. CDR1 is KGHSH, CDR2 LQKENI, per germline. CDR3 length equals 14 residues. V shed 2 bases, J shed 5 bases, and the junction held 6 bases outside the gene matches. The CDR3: CASSPGTGDNEQYF. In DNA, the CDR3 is TGTGCCAGCTCACCAGGTACAGGGGACAACGAGCAGTACTTC.

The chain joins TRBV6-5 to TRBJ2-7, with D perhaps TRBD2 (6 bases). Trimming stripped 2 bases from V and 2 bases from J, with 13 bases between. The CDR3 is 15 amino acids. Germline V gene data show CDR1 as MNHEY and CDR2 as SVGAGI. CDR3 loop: CASSYGAGRAYEQYF. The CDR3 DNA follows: TGTGCCAGCAGTTACGGGGCGGGGAGAGCCTACGAGCAGTACTTC.

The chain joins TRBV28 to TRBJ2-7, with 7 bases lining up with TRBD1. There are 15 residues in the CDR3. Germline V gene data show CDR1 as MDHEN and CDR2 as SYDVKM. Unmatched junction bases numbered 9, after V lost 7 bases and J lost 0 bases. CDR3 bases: TGTGCCAGCACTAAGGGACAGACCTACTCCTACGAGCAGTACTTC. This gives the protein CASTKGQTYSYEQYF.

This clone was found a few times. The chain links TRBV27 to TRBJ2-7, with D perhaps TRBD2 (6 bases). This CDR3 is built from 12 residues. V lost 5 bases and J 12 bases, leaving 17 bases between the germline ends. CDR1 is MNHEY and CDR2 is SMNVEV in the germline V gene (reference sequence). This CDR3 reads CASSGAGPRLYF. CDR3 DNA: TGTGCCAGCAGTGGGGCGGGACCGAGATTGTACTTC.

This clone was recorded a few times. The CDR3 sequence is CASSVQGGRNTIYF. CDR3 nucleotides: TGTGCCAGCAGTGTACAGGGGGGGAGAAACACCATATATTTT. This chain connects TRBV6-5 to TRBJ1-3, with 8 bases lining up with TRBD1. V trimming: 5 bases; J trimming: 5 bases; junction bases outside the gene matches: 5. Germline V lookup: CDR1 MNHEY, CDR2 SVGAGI. The CDR3 has 14 residues.

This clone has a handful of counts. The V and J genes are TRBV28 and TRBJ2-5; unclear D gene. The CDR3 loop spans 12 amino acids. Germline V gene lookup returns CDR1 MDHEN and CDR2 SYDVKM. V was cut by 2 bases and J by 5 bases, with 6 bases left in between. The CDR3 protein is CASSLVVETQYF. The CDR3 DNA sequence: TGTGCCAGCAGTTTAGTCGTCGAGACCCAGTACTTC.

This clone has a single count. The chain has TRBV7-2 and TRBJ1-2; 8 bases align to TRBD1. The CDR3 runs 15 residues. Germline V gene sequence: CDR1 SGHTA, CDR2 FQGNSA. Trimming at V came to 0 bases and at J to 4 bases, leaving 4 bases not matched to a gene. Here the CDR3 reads CASSLAPGGAYGYTF. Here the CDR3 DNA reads TGTGCCAGCAGCTTAGCCCCAGGGGGCGCCTATGGCTACACCTTC.

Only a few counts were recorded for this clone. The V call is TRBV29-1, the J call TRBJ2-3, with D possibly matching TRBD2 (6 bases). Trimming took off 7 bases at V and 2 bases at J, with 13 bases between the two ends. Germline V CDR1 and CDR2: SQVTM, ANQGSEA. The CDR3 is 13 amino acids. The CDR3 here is CSATVADTDTQYF. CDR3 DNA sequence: TGCAGCGCCACGGTAGCGGACACAGATACGCAGTATTTT.

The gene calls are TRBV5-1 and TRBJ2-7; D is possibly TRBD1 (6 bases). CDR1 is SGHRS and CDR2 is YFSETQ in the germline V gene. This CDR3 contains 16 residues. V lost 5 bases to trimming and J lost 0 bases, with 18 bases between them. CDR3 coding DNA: TGCGCCAGCAGGCCCGTTTCAGGGGACCTCTCCTACGAGCAGTACTTC. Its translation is CASRPVSGDLSYEQYF.

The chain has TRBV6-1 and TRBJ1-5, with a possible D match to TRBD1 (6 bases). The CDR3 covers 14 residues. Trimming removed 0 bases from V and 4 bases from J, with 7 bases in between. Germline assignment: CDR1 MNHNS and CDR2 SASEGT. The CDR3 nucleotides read TGTGCCAGCAGTGAAGCGGGACATAATCAGCCCCAGCATTTT. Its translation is CASSEAGHNQPQHF.

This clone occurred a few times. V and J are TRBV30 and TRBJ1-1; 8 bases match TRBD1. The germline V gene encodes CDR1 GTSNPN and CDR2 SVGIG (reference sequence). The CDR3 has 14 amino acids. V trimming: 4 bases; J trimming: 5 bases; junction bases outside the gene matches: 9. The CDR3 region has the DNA TGTGCCTGGAAAGTAGGACAGGGACGTACTGAAGCTTTCTTT. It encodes CAWKVGQGRTEAFF.

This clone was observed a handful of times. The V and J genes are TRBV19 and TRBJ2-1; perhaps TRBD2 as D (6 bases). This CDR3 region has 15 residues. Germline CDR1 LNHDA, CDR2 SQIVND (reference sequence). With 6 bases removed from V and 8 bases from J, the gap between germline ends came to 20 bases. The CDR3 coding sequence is TGTGCCAGTAGCTTGGGACTCCCTGTGGTCTATGAGCAGTTCTTC. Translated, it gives CASSLGLPVVYEQFF.

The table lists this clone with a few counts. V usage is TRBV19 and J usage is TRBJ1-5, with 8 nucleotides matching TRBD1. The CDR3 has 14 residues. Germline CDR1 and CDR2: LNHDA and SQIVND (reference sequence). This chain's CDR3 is CVSTQDREEQPQHF. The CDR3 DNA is TGTGTCTCTACCCAGGACAGGGAGGAACAGCCCCAGCATTTT.

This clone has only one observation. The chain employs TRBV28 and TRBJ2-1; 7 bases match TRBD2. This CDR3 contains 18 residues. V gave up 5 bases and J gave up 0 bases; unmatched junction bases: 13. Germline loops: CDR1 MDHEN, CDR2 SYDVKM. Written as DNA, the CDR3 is TGTGCCAGCAGTCTTAACCATGGAGCGGGAACCTCCTACAATGAGCAGTTCTTC. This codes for CASSLNHGAGTSYNEQFF. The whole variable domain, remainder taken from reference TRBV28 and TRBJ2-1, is DVKVTQSSRYLVKRTGEKVFLECVQDMDHENMFWYRQDPGLGLRLIYFSYDVKMKEKGDIPEGYSVSREKKERFSLILESASTNQTSMYLCASSLNHGAGTSYNEQFFGPGTRLTVL.

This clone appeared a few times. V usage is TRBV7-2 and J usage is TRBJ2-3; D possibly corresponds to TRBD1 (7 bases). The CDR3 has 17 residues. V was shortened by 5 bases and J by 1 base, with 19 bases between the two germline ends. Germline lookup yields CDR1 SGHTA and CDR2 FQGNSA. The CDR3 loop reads CASSRPQGRGRTDTQYF. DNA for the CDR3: TGTGCCAGCAGCCGACCACAGGGGCGGGGTCGCACAGATACGCAGTATTTT.

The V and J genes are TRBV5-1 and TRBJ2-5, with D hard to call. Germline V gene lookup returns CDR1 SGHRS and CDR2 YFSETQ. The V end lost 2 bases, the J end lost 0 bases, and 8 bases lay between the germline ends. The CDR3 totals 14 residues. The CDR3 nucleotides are TGCGCCAGCAGCTTTCCAAATTACCAAGAGACCCAGTACTTC. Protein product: CASSFPNYQETQYF.

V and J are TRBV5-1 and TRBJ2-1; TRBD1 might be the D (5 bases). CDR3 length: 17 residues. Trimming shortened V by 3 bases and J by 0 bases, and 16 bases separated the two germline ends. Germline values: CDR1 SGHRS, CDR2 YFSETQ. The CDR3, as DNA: TGCGCCAGCAGCTGGATACAGGCTAGGTCCTCCTACAATGAGCAGTTCTTC. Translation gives CASSWIQARSSYNEQFF.

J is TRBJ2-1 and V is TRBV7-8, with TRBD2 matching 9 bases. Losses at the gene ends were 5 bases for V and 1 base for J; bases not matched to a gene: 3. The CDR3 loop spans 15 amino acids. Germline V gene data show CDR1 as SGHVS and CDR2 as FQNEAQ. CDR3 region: CASSPLAGSYNEQFF. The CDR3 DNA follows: TGTGCCAGCAGCCCCCTAGCGGGGTCCTACAATGAGCAGTTCTTC.

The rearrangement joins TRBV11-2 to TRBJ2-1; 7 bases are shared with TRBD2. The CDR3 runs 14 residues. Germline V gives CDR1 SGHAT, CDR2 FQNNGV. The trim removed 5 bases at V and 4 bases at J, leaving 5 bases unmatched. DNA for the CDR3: TGTGCCAGCAGCCTGGGACTACCGTACAATGAGCAGTTCTTC. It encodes CASSLGLPYNEQFF.